The 28 T cell receptor beta chains below come from one sample, sequenced in a study of response to subunit inactivated influenza vaccine. MiXCR, applied by TCRdb to the RT-PCR reads, yields one record per CDR3 protein. The sample holds hundreds of thousands of distinct CDR3 sequences, 11% to 15% seen once. Sample: PBMCs from blood, taken approximately 15 days before vaccination. Every receptor here comes from a middle-aged man who received an inactivated influenza vaccine.

This clonotype was picked up many times. CDR3 region: CASSQARDQPQHF. The CDR3 bases are TGTGCCAGCAGTCAAGCCAGGGATCAGCCCCAGCATTTT. This sequence joins TRBV7-2 and TRBJ1-5; possible D gene TRBD1, 5 bases. V was pared by 6 bases and J by 5 bases, with 11 bases between. CDR3 size: 13 residues. Germline lookup yields CDR1 SGHTA and CDR2 FQGNSA.

This clonotype was found a few times. The chain couples TRBV15 to TRBJ2-2; TRBD2 agrees at 10 bases. The trim removed 2 bases at V and 7 bases at J, leaving 10 bases unmatched. The length of the CDR3 is 17 residues. Germline V gene sequence: CDR1 LNHNV, CDR2 YYDKDF (reference sequence). The CDR3 protein is CATSRSQAGGPFGELFF. For the CDR3, the DNA is TGTGCCACCAGCAGATCACAAGCGGGAGGGCCGTTCGGGGAGCTGTTTTTT.

Only a few counts were recorded for this clonotype. The genes are TRBV5-1 and TRBJ2-3; 13 bases line up with TRBD2. J lost 2 bases, V lost 4 bases, and 4 bases had no gene match. Germline V gene lookup returns CDR1 SGHRS and CDR2 YFSETQ. The CDR3 is 16 amino acids. DNA for the CDR3: TGCGCCAGCAGCACACTAGCGGGAGGGTACACAGATACGCAGTATTTT. It encodes CASSTLAGGYTDTQYF.

This clonotype has more than one count but fewer than ten. The V call is TRBV20-1, the J call TRBJ2-3, with 12 bases lining up with TRBD1. Looked up from germline, CDR1 is DFQATT and CDR2 is SNEGSKA (reference sequence). Losses at the gene ends were 6 bases for V and 1 base for J; bases not matched to a gene: 17. This CDR3 comprises 19 residues. Here the CDR3 reads CSANPGQGAFGRGTDTQYF. CDR3 DNA: TGCAGTGCCAACCCGGGACAGGGGGCTTTTGGACGTGGCACAGATACGCAGTATTTT.

Worth noting for this clonotype: A much larger clone differs from this one at a single base, so this may be a read error. The V gene is TRBV6-5, the J gene TRBJ2-7, with D possibly being TRBD2 (6 bases). The germline V gene has CDR1 MNHEY and CDR2 SVGAGI. This CDR3 is 15 amino acids long. CDR3: CACSYYGRHTYEQYF. Here the CDR3 DNA reads TGTGCCTGCAGTTACTACGGGAGACATACCTACGAGCAGTACTTC.

The rearrangement joins TRBV10-3 to TRBJ2-3; D may be TRBD1 (6 bases). Between the trimmed V and J ends, which lost 4 bases and 5 bases, there was a span of 19 bases. This CDR3 spans 16 amino acids. The germline V gene has CDR1 ENHRY and CDR2 SYGVKD. The CDR3 sequence is CAISVSSRAGEDTQYF. As DNA, the CDR3 is TGTGCCATCAGTGTTTCTTCGAGGGCAGGGGAAGATACGCAGTATTTT.

This clonotype was seen only a few times. The genes are TRBV20-1 and TRBJ2-1; 13 nucleotides agree with TRBD2. The CDR3 loop spans 14 amino acids. Germline CDR1 DFQATT, CDR2 SNEGSKA (reference sequence). Trimming at V came to 3 bases and at J to 9 bases, leaving 5 bases not matched to a gene. This chain's CDR3 is CSASRTSGSLEQFF. In DNA form, the CDR3 reads TGCAGTGCTAGCCGGACTAGCGGGAGTCTTGAGCAGTTCTTC.

In its sample, this clonotype was seen a few times. The chain links TRBV28 to TRBJ2-5; D is uncertain. CDR1 is MDHEN, CDR2 SYDVKM, per germline. The CDR3 contains 14 residues. The V and J ends lost 3 bases and 1 base respectively, with 9 bases between them. CDR3 DNA sequence: TGTGCCAGCAGTTTTACGGTGTTCCAAGAGACCCAGTACTTC. Its translation is CASSFTVFQETQYF.

This clonotype was detected a few times. The V call is TRBV6-5, the J call TRBJ1-2; TRBD1 is a possible D gene (5 bases). V gave up 2 bases and J gave up 7 bases, with 14 bases separating them. The germline V gene has CDR1 MNHEY and CDR2 SVGAGI. This CDR3 is 14 amino acids long. CDR3 nucleotide sequence: TGTGCCAGCAGTTACCGGGGCACCCAGGGTGGCTACACCTTC. Its translation is CASSYRGTQGGYTF.

At least ten counts were recorded for this clonotype. The chain carries TRBV7-6 and TRBJ2-7; 7 bases are a match to TRBD2. This CDR3 contains 17 residues. Germline assignment: CDR1 SGHVS and CDR2 FNYEAQ. V shed 4 bases, J shed 7 bases, and the junction held 19 bases outside the gene matches. CDR3 nucleotide sequence: TGTGCCAGCAGCTACAAGCAGGAGGCGGGGGATCCGGTAGAGCAGTACTTC. As protein: CASSYKQEAGDPVEQYF.

The chain has TRBV7-9 and TRBJ2-5, with 7 nucleotides matching TRBD1. CDR1 is SEHNR, CDR2 FQNEAQ, per germline (reference sequence). V shed 2 bases, J shed 5 bases, and the junction held 2 bases outside the gene matches. This CDR3 contains 13 residues. The CDR3 is CASSLLQGETQYF. CDR3 nucleotide sequence: TGTGCCAGCAGCTTATTACAGGGGGAGACCCAGTACTTC. The full variable domain, with the rest looked up from reference TRBV7-9 and TRBJ2-5, is DTGVSQNPRHKITKRGQNVTFRCDPISEHNRLYWYRQTLGQGPEFLTYFQNEAQLEKSRLLSDRFSAERPKGSFSTLEIQRTEQGDSAMYLCASSLLQGETQYFGPGTRLLVL.

The rearrangement uses TRBV20-1 and TRBJ2-3; 7 nucleotides align to TRBD2. The CDR3 extends over 15 amino acids. The J segment lost 2 bases and the V segment lost 5 bases, leaving 10 bases of the junction unmatched. Germline CDR1 DFQATT, CDR2 SNEGSKA (reference sequence). In nucleotides, the CDR3 is TGCAGTGCTGGGGCCCCGCGGGGGAACACAGATACGCAGTATTTT. This translates into CSAGAPRGNTDTQYF.

This rearrangement joins TRBV5-1 to TRBJ2-5; D gene unclear. V lost 0 bases and J lost 10, with 16 bases in between. CDR1 is SGHRS and CDR2 is YFSETQ in the germline V gene. The CDR3 has 14 amino acids. CDR3 amino acids: CASSLEVSRADQYF. The CDR3 region has the DNA TGCGCCAGCAGCTTGGAGGTTTCTAGGGCAGACCAGTACTTC. The whole variable domain, remainder taken from reference TRBV5-1 and TRBJ2-5, is KAGVTQTPRYLIKTRGQQVTLSCSPISGHRSVSWYQQTPGQGLQFLFEYFSETQRNKGNFPGRFSGRQFSNSRSEMNVSTLELGDSALYLCASSLEVSRADQYFGPGTRLLVL.

The chain joins TRBV7-2 to TRBJ2-5; TRBD2 aligns across 13 bases. V lost 4 bases to trimming and J lost 5 bases; unmatched junction nucleotides: 7. The CDR3 sequence is 16 residues long. The V gene's germline CDR1 is SGHTA and CDR2 FQGNSA. CDR3 nucleotide sequence: TGTGCCAGCAGCTACGGACTAGCGGGAGCTATCGAGACCCAGTACTTC. Encoded protein: CASSYGLAGAIETQYF.

This sequence joins TRBV4-2 and TRBJ2-7; 11 nucleotides align to TRBD2. The CDR3 extends over 18 amino acids. CDR1 LGHNA and CDR2 YNFKEQ come from the germline V gene. The junction had 7 bases not matched to a gene; V was cut back by 0 bases and J by 0 bases. The CDR3 sequence: CASSQDASGGSSSYEQYF. Here the CDR3 DNA reads TGTGCCAGCAGCCAAGATGCTAGCGGGGGGTCGAGCTCCTACGAGCAGTACTTC.

The chain is built from TRBV4-1 and TRBJ1-1, with 7 bases lining up with TRBD1. With V trimmed by 2 bases and J by 4 bases, 7 bases remained unmatched. From germline, CDR1 is MGHRA and CDR2 YSYEKL. The CDR3 has 15 residues. The CDR3 coding sequence is TGCGCCAGCAGCCAAAACGGACAGGTGGGCACTGAAGCTTTCTTT. It translates to CASSQNGQVGTEAFF.

This clonotype has only a few counts. The CDR3 DNA reads as TGTGCCAGCAGCTTCGGCAGGGGGCTTGGAGTTGGGTGGGAGACCCAGTACTTC. This sequence encodes CASSFGRGLGVGWETQYF. The chain joins TRBV11-1 to TRBJ2-5, with 8 bases aligning to TRBD1. The CDR3 sequence is 18 residues long. Looked up from germline, CDR1 is SGHAT and CDR2 is FQDESV (reference sequence). V lost 3 bases to trimming and J lost 5 bases; unmatched junction nucleotides: 17.

V gene TRBV20-1 combines with J gene TRBJ1-6; TRBD1 is a possible D gene (5 bases). The CDR3 spans 16 residues. Germline V gives CDR1 DFQATT, CDR2 SNEGSKA (reference sequence). V shed 3 bases and J shed 0 bases, with 12 bases lying between them. This CDR3 is CSARPRGISYNSPLHF. The CDR3 nucleotides read TGCAGTGCTAGGCCACGGGGCATCTCCTATAATTCACCCCTCCACTTT.

About this clonotype: The DNA is omitted, as the CDR3 cannot be located on it reliably, and the CDR3 follows TCRdb's listing. The chain has TRBV6-2 or TRBV6-3 and TRBJ1-2. Germline V gene lookup returns CDR1 MNHEY and CDR2 SVGEGT. The CDR3 has 15 amino acids, counting both end residues. The chain's CDR3 is CASSSSTGFDYGYTF.

This clonotype was observed a handful of times. The V and J genes are TRBV4-2 and TRBJ2-7; 8 bases agree with TRBD1. Germline CDR1 LGHNA, CDR2 YNFKEQ. There are 17 residues in the CDR3. V gave up 0 bases and J gave up 0 bases; unmatched junction bases: 7. The DNA of the CDR3 is TGTGCCAGCAGCCAAGAGGCGACCGGGACAGGCTCCTACGAGCAGTACTTC. Translating gives CASSQEATGTGSYEQYF.

This sequence joins TRBV12-3 or TRBV12-4 and TRBJ2-1; 8 nucleotides align to TRBD1. After removal of 6 bases from V and 12 bases from J, the junction contained 10 bases not matched to a gene. The CDR3 is made up of 13 amino acids. For the CDR3, the DNA is TGTGCCAGCAGAGATGGACAGGGTGGACGGCAGTTCTTC. Translating gives CASRDGQGGRQFF.

This chain links TRBV2 with TRBJ1-3; TRBD1 agrees at 8 bases. The junction had 8 bases not matched to a gene; V was cut back by 6 bases and J by 4 bases. Germline values: CDR1 SNHLY, CDR2 FYNNEI. This CDR3 comprises 15 residues. CDR3 region: CASSAVQGGGNTIYF. CDR3 in DNA: TGTGCCAGCAGCGCAGTACAGGGGGGCGGAAACACCATATATTTT.

This clonotype was seen many times. The chain has TRBV12-3 or TRBV12-4 and TRBJ2-7; D possibly corresponds to TRBD1 (6 bases). V lost 5 bases and J 4 bases, leaving 15 bases between the germline ends. CDR3 length: 14 residues. The CDR3 loop reads CASSPYGTLYEQYF. CDR3 DNA: TGTGCCAGCAGTCCCTACGGGACACTTTACGAGCAGTACTTC.

This clonotype was observed many times. The chain links TRBV6-1 to TRBJ2-5, with TRBD1 matching 7 bases. Germline assignment: CDR1 MNHNS and CDR2 SASEGT. The CDR3 spans 14 residues. The V gene end was trimmed by 3 bases and the J gene end by 5 bases; junction bases not matched to a gene: 6. The CDR3 reads CASSETGIGETQYF. The CDR3 nucleotides are TGTGCCAGCAGTGAGACAGGGATTGGGGAGACCCAGTACTTC.

This clonotype was seen more than once but under ten times. The V and J genes are TRBV5-1 and TRBJ2-5; 7 nucleotides line up with TRBD1. The V gene end was trimmed by 5 bases and the J gene end by 1 base; junction bases not matched to a gene: 8. Germline V gene data show CDR1 as SGHRS and CDR2 as YFSETQ. The CDR3 is 15 residues long. The CDR3 coding sequence is TGCGCCAGCAGAATGACAGGGACCATCCAAGAGACCCAGTACTTC. This gives the protein CASRMTGTIQETQYF.

This clonotype was found a few times. This may come from a read error, since a much larger clone is one base off. The chain couples TRBV7-3 to TRBJ2-3; 15 bases agree with TRBD2. The CDR3 consists of 15 residues. J was trimmed by 5 bases and V by 5 bases; bases with no gene match: 2. CDR1 is SGHTA and CDR2 is FQGTGA in the germline V gene. The CDR3 DNA reads as TGTGCCAGCAGCATGGGACTAGCGGGGGGAGATACGCAGTATTTT. Its protein is CASSMGLAGGDTQYF.

This chain uses TRBV20-1 with TRBJ2-1; no reliable D call. The CDR3 has 10 amino acids. V was pared by 0 bases and J by 14 bases, with 8 bases between. Germline-derived CDR1 and CDR2 are DFQATT and SNEGSKA (reference sequence). The CDR3 reads CSARDRAEFF. CDR3 DNA sequence: TGCAGTGCTAGAGATAGGGCGGAGTTCTTC.

This clonotype was counted at least ten times. The CDR3 sequence is CASSQDGAVQETQYF. The CDR3 DNA follows: TGTGCCAGCAGCCAAGATGGGGCAGTCCAAGAGACCCAGTACTTC. The chain combines TRBV3-1 with TRBJ2-5, with a possible D match to TRBD1 (5 bases). The ends were cut back, 0 bases at V and 1 base at J, with 9 bases in the middle. This CDR3 spans 15 amino acids. Germline values: CDR1 LGHDT, CDR2 YNNKEL (reference sequence).